The rows below give T cell receptor beta chains drawn from one sample of a study of T-cell reconstitution after alpha-beta-depleted transplantation in children. MiXCR, applied by TCRdb to the PCR reads, yields one record per CDR3 protein. The sample includes more than 200,000 distinct CDR3 sequences, roughly a quarter of them seen just once. This sample comprised PBMCs, mostly from graft donor cells, obtained 360 days after TCRalphabeta/CD19-depleted stem cell transplant. The receptors here all came from a female patient aged 2-9 years who had a stem cell transplant for congenital amegakaryocytic thrombocytopenia, so the T cells may come from the graft donor. Each CDR3 is given with its conserved first and last residue. The order of the fields is V gene, D gene, clone size, J gene, CDR3 DNA, CDR3 protein. A D gene is named only where the DNA matches it firmly. Clone size appears in some rows only: once, few, many, or a class for an expanded clone.

V: TRBV6-5; D: TRBD1; size: -; J: TRBJ2-3; DNA: TGTGCCAGCAGTTACTTGGGGACAGGGGGCACAGATACGCAGTATTTT; CDR3: CASSYLGTGGTDTQYF
V: TRBV20-1; D: -; size: -; J: TRBJ2-3; DNA: TGCAGTCCACACCGCACAGCGGGTCAGCCCCCAGATACGCAGTATTTT; CDR3: CSPHRTAGQPPDTQYF
V: TRBV28; D: -; size: few; J: TRBJ2-3; DNA: TGTGCCAGCAGTTTTTCCACAGAGGACAAGGGGGGAGATACGCAGTATTTT; CDR3: CASSFSTEDKGGDTQYF
V: TRBV5-1; D: TRBD2; size: -; J: TRBJ2-3; DNA: TGCGCCAGCAGCTTGTCGGGACTAGCGAATAGCACAGATACGCAGTATTTT; CDR3: CASSLSGLANSTDTQYF
V: TRBV7-8; D: TRBD2; size: few; J: TRBJ2-4; DNA: TGTGCCAGCAGCTTAGGCGGGGGGCGCGACAAAAACATTCAGTACTTC; CDR3: CASSLGGGRDKNIQYF
V: TRBV20-1; D: TRBD1; size: -; J: TRBJ1-4; DNA: TGCAGTGCTAGAGTCTTAGGGGGACAGAGATCTGAAAAACTGTTTTTT; CDR3: CSARVLGGQRSEKLFF
V: TRBV10-3; D: TRBD1; size: -; J: TRBJ2-2; DNA: TGTGCCATCAGTGACCCGGACAGGGGGCTCGTCGCGAACACCGGGGAGCTGTTTTTT; CDR3: CAISDPDRGLVANTGELFF
V: TRBV21-1; D: -; size: few; J: TRBJ2-3; DNA: TGTGCCAGCAGCAAAGTAGGGGGACCGAGCACAGATACGCAGTATTTT; CDR3: CASSKVGGPSTDTQYF
V: TRBV27; D: -; size: few; J: TRBJ2-3; DNA: TGTGCCAGCAGCCCTAAGGGGATAGATACGCAGTATTTT; CDR3: CASSPKGIDTQYF
V: TRBV5-6; D: TRBD2; size: -; J: TRBJ2-1; DNA: TGTGCCAGCAGCGCCATAAGGGCGGGAGGTAACAATGAGCAGTTCTTC; CDR3: CASSAIRAGGNNEQFF
V: TRBV12-3/TRBV12-4; D: -; size: few; J: TRBJ1-2; DNA: TGTGCCAGCAGTTCCAAGGGTTATGGCTACACCTTC; CDR3: CASSSKGYGYTF